The present TCR beta chain was sequenced within a study of T cell responses to AZD1222 COVID-19 vaccine. TCRdb's table, derived via immunoSEQ multiplex PCR, lists solely in-frame clones and lacks some. The sample has some 150,000 clones, 90% to 95% seen once. Trimming cost V 3 bases and J 9 bases, with 13 bases left between them. Germline lookup yields CDR1 SGHRS and CDR2 YFSETQ. CDR3 length: 14 residues. In the case of this clone: Its antigen remains unknown.

Study-level results: Baseline seropositivity occurred in only six AZD1222 recipients. Repertoire samples came only from after the peak T cell response. Breadth and depth of Spike-specific TCRs rose after two AZD1222 doses. In a largely white British group with more females than males, clonal diversity was possibly underestimated.

This specimen was peripheral blood, taken on day 0 of MenACWY control vaccination. The chain links TRBV5-1 to TRBJ1-6; no clear D. This sequence originates from an adult in good health. In DNA form, the CDR3 reads TGCGCCAGCAGCTGGGAAGGATTCAGTTCACCCCTCCACTTT. Protein sequence: CASSWEGFSSPLHF.